The 21 T cell receptor beta chains given below trace back to one sample, sequenced in a study of preoperative IRX-2 immunotherapy in early breast cancer (dated by TCRdb to the late 2010s). The treatment or condition label of this sample denotes: preoperative locoregional IRX-2 cytokine immunotherapy. The library was prepared using the immunoSEQ multiplex PCR assay. Entries here come from immuneACCESS through TCRdb and include only in-frame sequences with V and J called. Some clones fail to appear in such tables; in the studies checked, an unresolved V gene covers under half of the shortfall, and the cause of the remainder is unknown. For this sample the table gives 95,000 to 100,000 clones, of which about nine tenths were detected only once. The top ten constitute roughly 2% of the sample. The sample here was tumor tissue, taken after IRX-2 immunotherapy. These receptors were obtained from a human donor with breast cancer.

This clone was detected once. The CDR3 DNA reads as TGTGCCAGTAGTGATGAGACAGGGATTTATAGTGAGCAGTTCTTC. It specifies CASSDETGIYSEQFF. The rearrangement links TRBV19 to TRBJ2-1; 7 bases align to TRBD1. The V and J ends lost 5 bases and 9 bases, in that order; junction bases with no gene match: 13. Germline CDR1 reads LNHDA; CDR2 reads SQIVND (reference sequence). CDR3 length: 15 residues.

The rearrangement uses TRBV5-1 and TRBJ2-1, with 14 bases lining up with TRBD2. This CDR3 comprises 17 residues. Germline-derived CDR1 and CDR2 are SGHRS and YFSETQ. Unmatched junction bases numbered 18, after V lost 5 bases and J lost 14 bases. CDR3 in amino acids: CASSLTTGTSGRRSEFF. Here the CDR3 DNA reads TGCGCCAGCAGTCTAACAACCGGGACTAGCGGGAGAAGGTCGGAGTTCTTC.

CDR3 sequence: CASSQMGGGADYGYTF. The CDR3 DNA reads TGCGCCAGCAGCCAGATGGGCGGGGGCGCCGACTATGGCTACACCTTC. The genes are TRBV4-1 and TRBJ1-2; TRBD1 might be the D (6 bases). Trimming cost V 3 bases and J 3 bases, with 17 bases left between them. CDR1 is MGHRA, CDR2 YSYEKL, per germline. The CDR3 spans 16 residues.

The genes are TRBV19 and TRBJ2-7; D could derive from TRBD1 or TRBD2 (6 bases each). The V gene's germline CDR1 is LNHDA and CDR2 SQIVND (reference sequence). V lost 8 bases, J lost 3 bases, and 14 bases lay in between. CDR3 length equals 13 residues. The CDR3 DNA reads as TGTGCCAGTTTCGGGGGCCAAGGCTACGAGCAGTACTTC. Residues: CASFGGQGYEQYF.

This chain connects TRBV12-5 to TRBJ2-1; D gene uncertain. Trimming removed 5 bases at V and 4 bases at J, with 3 bases between. Germline CDR1 LGHNT, CDR2 FRNRAP. CDR3 length: 11 amino acids. In DNA, the CDR3 is TGTGCTAGTGGTACTTACAATGAGCAGTTCTTC. Protein: CASGTYNEQFF.

The V call is TRBV6-8, the J call TRBJ1-2, with 7 bases lining up with TRBD1. V shed 6 bases, J shed 4 bases, and the junction held 5 bases outside the gene matches. The CDR3 is 13 amino acids. Germline CDR1 and CDR2: MNHGY and SAAAGT. The CDR3 DNA reads as TGTGCCAGCAGCCAGACAGGGTCCTATGGCTACACCTTC. Translation gives CASSQTGSYGYTF.

Note on this clone: The identical CDR3 is also encoded by other nucleotide sequences in the sample. The V gene is TRBV11-3, the J gene TRBJ2-7; TRBD1 matches 7 bases. Germline V gene sequence: CDR1 SGHNT, CDR2 YENEEA. V shed 3 bases, J shed 2 bases, and the junction held 4 bases outside the gene matches. This CDR3 is built from 14 residues. DNA of the CDR3: TGTGCCAGCAGCTTGGGACAGCGGACCTACGAGCAGTACTTC. It specifies CASSLGQRTYEQYF.

V and J are TRBV19 and TRBJ1-1; 9 bases align to TRBD1. Germline CDR1 LNHDA, CDR2 SQIVND (reference sequence). The CDR3 consists of 14 residues. V dropped 4 bases and J dropped 3; count of bases not matched to a gene: 3. The CDR3 DNA reads as TGTGCCAGTAGTACCGGGACAGGGTACACTGAAGCTTTCTTT. It encodes CASSTGTGYTEAFF.

The chain is built from TRBV28 and TRBJ1-5, with D hard to call. Germline V lookup: CDR1 MDHEN, CDR2 SYDVKM. V was trimmed by 6 bases and J by 0 bases, leaving 15 bases between them. The CDR3 loop spans 16 amino acids. The CDR3 DNA reads TGTGCCAGCAGCCCAAACCAAGAGTATAGCAATCAGCCCCAGCATTTT. Translating it yields CASSPNQEYSNQPQHF.

As for this clone: Other DNA sequences in the same sample also yield this CDR3. The rearrangement uses TRBV5-1 and TRBJ2-7; 14 positions agree with TRBD2. This CDR3 is 14 amino acids long. CDR1 and CDR2 from the germline V gene are SGHRS and YFSETQ. With V trimmed by 4 bases and J by 4 bases, 1 base remained unmatched. CDR3 amino acids: CASSGTSGSYEQYF. CDR3 nucleotides: TGCGCCAGCAGCGGGACTAGCGGGAGTTACGAGCAGTACTTC.

The CDR3: CSVHNTGESTEAFF. The CDR3 region has the DNA TGCAGCGTACATAATACAGGGGAATCCACTGAAGCTTTCTTT. This chain joins TRBV29-1 and TRBJ1-1; 7 bases are a match to TRBD1. The CDR3 is made up of 14 amino acids. CDR1 SQVTM and CDR2 ANQGSEA come from the germline V gene. With V trimmed by 6 bases and J by 4 bases, 11 bases remained unmatched.

J is TRBJ1-1 and V is TRBV5-1; TRBD1 is a possible D gene (6 bases). Germline V lookup: CDR1 SGHRS, CDR2 YFSETQ. V gave up 3 bases and J gave up 4 bases, with 22 bases separating them. The CDR3 extends over 17 amino acids. Here the CDR3 reads CASSWGTMTGRSTEAFF. The CDR3 nucleotides read TGCGCCAGCAGCTGGGGGACTATGACAGGTCGGAGCACTGAAGCTTTCTTT. Filled out from reference TRBV5-1 and TRBJ1-1, the complete variable domain reads KAGVTQTPRYLIKTRGQQVTLSCSPISGHRSVSWYQQTPGQGLQFLFEYFSETQRNKGNFPGRFSGRQFSNSRSEMNVSTLELGDSALYLCASSWGTMTGRSTEAFFGQGTRLTVV.

This sequence joins TRBV19 and TRBJ1-1; possibly TRBD1 for D (6 bases). Trimming shortened V by 6 bases and J by 0 bases, and 14 bases separated the two germline ends. The germline gives CDR1 LNHDA, CDR2 SQIVND (reference sequence). There are 15 residues in the CDR3. The CDR3 bases are TGTGCCAGTAGCGTCGGGGGGGCCATGAACACTGAAGCTTTCTTT. It specifies CASSVGGAMNTEAFF.

This clone was seen once. This chain links TRBV28 with TRBJ1-2; 7 bases match TRBD1. This CDR3 has 14 residues. Trimming cost V 2 bases and J 3 bases; bases outside gene matches: 3. Germline CDR1 and CDR2: MDHEN and SYDVKM. CDR3: CASSLQGDDYGYTF. The DNA of the CDR3 is TGTGCCAGCAGTTTACAGGGGGACGACTATGGCTACACCTTC.

The chain has TRBV11-3 and TRBJ2-5; perhaps TRBD1 as D (5 bases). The CDR3 runs 14 residues. Per the germline V gene, CDR1 is SGHNT and CDR2 is YENEEA. Trimming removed 8 bases from V and 2 bases from J, with 15 bases in between. The CDR3: CASSQQVLQETQYF. CDR3 bases: TGTGCCAGCTCCCAACAGGTCTTACAAGAGACCCAGTACTTC. Variable domain in full (rest from reference TRBV11-3 and TRBJ2-5): EAGVVQSPRYKIIEKKQPVAFWCNPISGHNTLYWYLQNLGQGPELLIRYENEEAVDDSQLPKDRFSAERLKGVDSTLKIQPAELGDSAVYLCASSQQVLQETQYFGPGTRLLVL.

The chain recombines TRBV19 with TRBJ2-7, with 8 bases lining up with TRBD2. CDR3 size: 15 residues. With V trimmed by 5 bases and J by 3 bases, 9 bases remained unmatched. Germline V gives CDR1 LNHDA, CDR2 SQIVND (reference sequence). The CDR3 here is CASSALLADIYEQYF. The CDR3 DNA reads as TGTGCCAGTAGTGCTTTACTAGCGGATATCTACGAGCAGTACTTC.

This sequence joins TRBV7-6 and TRBJ1-4; the D is unclear. Trimming pared 6 bases from V and 3 bases from J, leaving 14 bases between. Per the germline V gene, CDR1 is SGHVS and CDR2 is FNYEAQ. This CDR3 is built from 15 residues. The CDR3 DNA reads TGTGCCAGCAGTCCTAGGTTCTCGCCTAATGAAAAACTGTTTTTT. Translation: CASSPRFSPNEKLFF.

The chain employs TRBV29-1 and TRBJ2-7, with D perhaps given as TRBD1 or TRBD2 (5 bases each). V lost 7 bases, J lost 6 bases, and 19 bases lay in between. This CDR3 comprises 13 residues. The germline V gene encodes CDR1 SQVTM and CDR2 ANQGSEA. The CDR3 DNA sequence: TGCAGCGCCTCCCCCGGGGATAGGGGCGAGCAGTACTTC. This codes for CSASPGDRGEQYF.

The rearrangement joins TRBV6-8 to TRBJ2-1; 12 bases match TRBD2. The germline CDR1 and CDR2 sequences are MNHGY and SAAAGT. The V segment lost 5 bases and the J segment 3 bases; nucleotides outside the gene matches: 5. The CDR3 has 16 residues. CDR3 in amino acids: CASSNLLAGGYNEQFF. As DNA, the CDR3 is TGTGCCAGCAGTAACCTACTAGCGGGAGGCTACAATGAGCAGTTCTTC.

This sequence joins TRBV10-2 and TRBJ2-1; 7 bases align to TRBD2. The CDR3 has 15 residues. Germline V gene data show CDR1 as WSHSY and CDR2 as SAAADI. V lost 4 bases, J lost 0 bases, and 3 bases stayed unmatched. The CDR3 DNA sequence: TGCGCCAGCAGTGCCTTAGCGGGCTCCTACAATGAGCAGTTCTTC. As protein: CASSALAGSYNEQFF.

V usage is TRBV5-1 and J usage is TRBJ2-3; 10 nucleotides align to TRBD2. CDR3 size: 17 residues. Germline CDR1 and CDR2: SGHRS and YFSETQ. Trimming removed 1 base from V and 3 bases from J; junction bases left unmatched: 8. In nucleotides, the CDR3 is TGCGCCAGCAGCTTGTCTAGCGGGAGTGCGGGGACAGATACGCAGTATTTT. This codes for CASSLSSGSAGTDTQYF.